Listed here are 13 T cell receptor beta chains from one sample, sequenced in a study of PD-1 and CTLA-4 blockade in melanoma. Clones were sequenced by immunoSEQ multiplex PCR, and TCRdb holds only the in-frame ones, with some missing. In the table there are 25,000 to 40,000 clones, about 88% of which are singletons. The sample here was CD8+ T cells from peripheral blood, taken from a patient given anti-PD-1 treatment. The receptors derive from a human donor with melanoma.

The gene calls are TRBV11-3 and TRBJ2-1, with D uncertain. The V end was cut by 3 bases, the J end by 8 bases, with 11 bases between. Germline V gene lookup returns CDR1 SGHNT and CDR2 YENEEA. This CDR3 region has 13 residues. The CDR3 spells CASSFAGAHEQFF. The CDR3 DNA is TGTGCCAGCAGCTTCGCCGGAGCGCATGAGCAGTTCTTC.

This clone was found once. V gene TRBV27 combines with J gene TRBJ2-5, with D unresolved. This CDR3 spans 15 amino acids. V lost 3 bases to trimming and J lost 4 bases, with 15 bases between them. The germline V gene encodes CDR1 MNHEY and CDR2 SMNVEV (reference sequence). In nucleotides, the CDR3 is TGTGCCAGCAGTTTTGGGTCTACCGAATTAGAGACCCAGTACTTC. Its protein product is CASSFGSTELETQYF.

The gene calls are TRBV5-5 and TRBJ1-5; TRBD1 aligns across 9 bases. The CDR3 sequence is 16 residues long. V trimming: 3 bases; J trimming: 0 bases; junction bases outside the gene matches: 4. Per the germline V gene, CDR1 is SGHKS and CDR2 is YYEKEE (reference sequence). In DNA form, the CDR3 reads TGTGCCAGCAGCTCGGGACAGGGCGGTAGCAATCAGCCCCAGCATTTT. This encodes CASSSGQGGSNQPQHF.

This clone appeared a single time. The chain is built from TRBV9 and TRBJ2-1; tentatively, D is TRBD1 (6 bases). The V gene lost 4 bases and the J gene lost 6 bases, with 11 bases spanning the gap. CDR3 size: 13 residues. Germline CDR1 reads SGDLS; CDR2 reads YYNGEE. DNA of the CDR3: TGTGCCAGCAGCCCTTGGACAGCCAATGAGCAGTTCTTC. Protein: CASSPWTANEQFF.

The CDR3 loop is CASSPGQGEDTEAFF. The CDR3 coding sequence is TGTGCCAGCAGCCCTGGACAGGGGGAGGACACTGAAGCTTTCTTT. V gene TRBV7-9 combines with J gene TRBJ1-1, with 10 bases matching TRBD1. In germline, CDR1 is SEHNR, CDR2 FQNEAQ (reference sequence). The trim removed 5 bases at V and 3 bases at J, leaving 6 bases unmatched. The CDR3 covers 15 residues.

This clone has a single count. The chain links TRBV7-9 to TRBJ2-1, with 9 nucleotides matching TRBD1. Germline loops: CDR1 SEHNR, CDR2 FQNEAQ (reference sequence). V was pared by 11 bases and J by 1 base, with 6 bases of the junction left unmatched. The CDR3 contains 14 residues. The CDR3 bases are TGTGCCGGTACAGGGGGCGTATCCTACAATGAGCAGTTCTTC. Encoded protein: CAGTGGVSYNEQFF.

The chain has TRBV24-1 and TRBJ2-5; TRBD1 or TRBD2 may be the D gene (5 bases each). Trimming took off 6 bases at V and 5 bases at J, with 12 bases between the two ends. CDR3 length: 13 residues. Germline assignment: CDR1 KGHDR and CDR2 SFDVKD. The CDR3 DNA sequence: TGTGCCACCAGTCAGGACGAGGGGGAGACCCAGTACTTC. Translation gives CATSQDEGETQYF.

This rearrangement joins TRBV14 to TRBJ2-7, with D possibly called TRBD1 or TRBD2 (5 bases each). Trimming pared 3 bases from V and 4 bases from J, leaving 16 bases between. The V gene's germline CDR1 is SGHDN and CDR2 FVKESK. The CDR3 length is 15 residues. Here the CDR3 DNA reads TGTGCCAGCAGCCAGGCCCCAGGGAGTACGTACGAGCAGTACTTC. This encodes CASSQAPGSTYEQYF.

The chain carries TRBV6-5 and TRBJ2-2, with D perhaps assigned TRBD1 or TRBD2 (5 bases each). Germline lookup yields CDR1 MNHEY and CDR2 SVGAGI. This CDR3 has 15 amino acids. V lost 6 bases, J lost 8 bases, and 19 bases lay in between. The CDR3: CASRLDPPGLGELFF. CDR3 bases: TGTGCCAGCAGGCTCGATCCGCCGGGGCTTGGGGAGCTGTTTTTT.

The genes are TRBV5-1 and TRBJ1-1; unclear D gene. V lost 7 bases, J lost 8 bases, and 12 bases lay in between. Germline-derived CDR1 and CDR2 are SGHRS and YFSETQ. The CDR3 has 11 amino acids. For the CDR3, the DNA is TGCGCCAGCGGGCACCAAGGAGAAGCTTTCTTT. Protein: CASGHQGEAFF. Using reference TRBV5-1 and TRBJ1-1 for the parts outside the CDR3, the full variable domain is KAGVTQTPRYLIKTRGQQVTLSCSPISGHRSVSWYQQTPGQGLQFLFEYFSETQRNKGNFPGRFSGRQFSNSRSEMNVSTLELGDSALYLCASGHQGEAFFGQGTRLTVV.

On this clone: This CDR3 is also generated by other DNA sequences in the sample. This rearrangement joins TRBV28 to TRBJ1-4; D gene unclear. Germline CDR1 is MDHEN and CDR2 is SYDVKM. The V end lost 4 bases, the J end lost 5 bases, and 11 bases lay between the germline ends. This CDR3 region has 14 residues. CDR3 bases: TGTGCCAGCAGTTCCCCAGGACGGAATGAAAAACTGTTTTTT. This sequence encodes CASSSPGRNEKLFF.

The chain couples TRBV27 to TRBJ1-1; no firm D call. The germline V gene has CDR1 MNHEY and CDR2 SMNVEV (reference sequence). Trimming pared 3 bases from V and 4 bases from J, leaving 21 bases between. This CDR3 has 17 residues. The CDR3 is CASSLGPSISVATEAFF. In nucleotides, the CDR3 is TGTGCCAGCAGTTTGGGTCCTAGTATATCCGTGGCCACTGAAGCTTTCTTT.

The chain carries TRBV13 and TRBJ2-5, with TRBD2 identical over 7 bases. The CDR3 totals 15 residues. CDR1 and CDR2 (germline): PRHDT, FYEKMQ (reference sequence). V gave up 5 bases and J gave up 5 bases; unmatched junction bases: 11. This chain's CDR3 is CASSPGRGPWETQYF. The CDR3, as DNA: TGTGCCAGCAGCCCGGGGAGGGGTCCCTGGGAGACCCAGTACTTC.